These 8 T cell receptor beta chains share one sample of origin, sequenced in a study of post-analysis software for immune sequencing data. Whole-study findings and limits: Patients used roughly five TRBV segments, including TRBV5-6, TRBV5-1 and TRBV20-1, more often than controls.

The TCR beta cDNA libraries contained unique molecular identifiers. MiXCR was run by TCRdb on the PCR reads, yielding one entry per CDR3 protein. The top ten clones hold approximately 6% of a sample with about 540,000 distinct CDR3 sequences, around 36% of them seen once. No antigens are known for them. Specimen: blood. The receptors stem from a girl younger than 18 with multiple sclerosis.

The chain couples TRBV5-4 to TRBJ2-1; TRBD2 matches at 10 bases. This CDR3 contains 15 residues. V was clipped by 0 bases and J by 10 bases; unmatched bases: 7. The germline V gene encodes CDR1 SGHNT and CDR2 YYREEE (reference sequence). The CDR3 nucleotides read TGTGCCAGCAGCTTGGATAGCGGGGGGAGGCGAGAGCAGTTCTTC. Translated, it gives CASSLDSGGRREQFF. The full variable domain, in which reference TRBV5-4 and TRBJ2-1 provide the parts outside the CDR3, is ETGVTQSPTHLIKTRGQQVTLRCSSQSGHNTVSWYQQALGQGPQFIFQYYREEENGRGNFPPRFSGLQFPNYSSELNVNALELDDSALYLCASSLDSGGRREQFFGPGTRLTVL.

The rearrangement joins TRBV10-3 to TRBJ2-7; D might be TRBD2 (5 bases). V lost 2 bases and J lost 4, with 6 bases in between. Germline V lookup: CDR1 ENHRY, CDR2 SYGVKD. The CDR3 totals 12 residues. The CDR3 loop is CAISERGYEQYF. The CDR3 bases are TGTGCCATCAGTGAGCGGGGTTACGAGCAGTACTTC.

A note on this clonotype: One end of the junction varies from germline; a read error may be responsible. The chain is built from TRBV3-1 and TRBJ1-2; no firm D call. CDR3 length: 15 amino acids. Germline-derived CDR1 and CDR2 are LGHDT and YNNKEL (reference sequence). The CDR3 loop is CANSQDSAVDYGYTF. DNA of the CDR3: TGTGCCAACAGCCAAGATTCGGCGGTTGACTATGGCTACACCTTC.

This clonotype came up a few times. In DNA, the CDR3 is TGTGCCAGCAGCCCAGACGGGAGCGTGAATGAAAAACTGTTTTTT. The encoded protein is CASSPDGSVNEKLFF. The chain couples TRBV7-8 to TRBJ1-4; no firm D call. The CDR3 contains 15 residues. V lost 5 bases and J 5 bases, leaving 15 bases between the germline ends. Germline V gene sequence: CDR1 SGHVS, CDR2 FQNEAQ. The whole variable domain, remainder taken from reference TRBV7-8 and TRBJ1-4, is GAGVSQSPRYKVAKRGQDVALRCDPISGHVSLFWYQQALGQGPEFLTYFQNEAQLDKSGLPSDRFFAERPEGSVSTLKIQRTQQEDSAVYLCASSPDGSVNEKLFFGSGTQLSVL.

The V gene is TRBV5-1, the J gene TRBJ1-2; weak D call: TRBD1 (5 bases). This CDR3 comprises 17 residues. Trimming took 1 base from V and 4 from J, leaving 20 bases between them. CDR1 SGHRS and CDR2 YFSETQ come from the germline V gene. DNA for the CDR3: TGCGCCAGCAGCTTGACCGGAGAAAGGGGTACGGGCTATGGCTACACCTTC. Amino acids: CASSLTGERGTGYGYTF.

This clonotype was found a few times. The chain's CDR3 is CATAGFSNQPQHF. CDR3 nucleotide sequence: TGTGCCACCGCAGGGTTTAGCAATCAGCCCCAGCATTTT. The rearrangement joins TRBV15 to TRBJ1-5; a possible D gene is TRBD1 (5 bases). The CDR3 is made up of 13 amino acids. Looked up from germline, CDR1 is LNHNV and CDR2 is YYDKDF (reference sequence). The V end was cut by 8 bases, the J end by 0 bases, with 8 bases between.

This clonotype has more than one count but fewer than ten. The chain carries TRBV4-1 and TRBJ1-2, with 7 positions matching TRBD1. V shed 1 base, J shed 7 bases, and the junction held 15 bases outside the gene matches. There are 17 residues in the CDR3. Germline CDR1 and CDR2: MGHRA and YSYEKL. CDR3 sequence: CASSQGQGGGLKAGYTF. Written as DNA, the CDR3 is TGCGCCAGCAGCCAAGGACAGGGAGGGGGTCTGAAGGCTGGCTACACCTTC.

This chain joins TRBV5-1 and TRBJ2-1; D might be TRBD2 (5 bases). The V gene lost 4 bases and the J gene lost 3 bases, with 11 bases spanning the gap. CDR3 size: 14 residues. The V gene's germline CDR1 is SGHRS and CDR2 YFSETQ. In nucleotides, the CDR3 is TGCGCCAGCAGCAGGGAAGGAGGCTACAATGAGCAGTTCTTC. Residues: CASSREGGYNEQFF.